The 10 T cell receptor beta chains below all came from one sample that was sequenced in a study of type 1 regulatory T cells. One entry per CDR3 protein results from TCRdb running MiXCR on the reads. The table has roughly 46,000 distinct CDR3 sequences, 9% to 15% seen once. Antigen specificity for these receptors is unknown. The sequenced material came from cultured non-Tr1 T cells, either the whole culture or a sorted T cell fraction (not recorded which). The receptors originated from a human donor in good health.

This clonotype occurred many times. The DNA for the CDR3 is TGCGCCAGCAGCATGACGGGACTAGACATCTACAATGAGCAGTTCTTC. This translates into CASSMTGLDIYNEQFF. The rearrangement uses TRBV5-1 and TRBJ2-1, with 8 bases matching TRBD2. The CDR3 has 16 residues. Per the germline V gene, CDR1 is SGHRS and CDR2 is YFSETQ. J gave up 3 bases and V 4 bases, and 9 bases lay outside the gene matches.

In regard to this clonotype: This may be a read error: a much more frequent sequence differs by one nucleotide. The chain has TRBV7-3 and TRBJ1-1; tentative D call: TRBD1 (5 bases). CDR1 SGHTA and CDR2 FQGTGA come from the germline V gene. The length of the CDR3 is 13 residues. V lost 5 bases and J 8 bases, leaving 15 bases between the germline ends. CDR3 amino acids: CASSPTGSGEAFF. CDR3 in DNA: TGTGCCAGCAGCCCAACAGGAAGCGGGGAAGCTTTCTTT. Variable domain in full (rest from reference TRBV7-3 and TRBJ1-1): GAGVSQTPSNKVTEKGKYVELRCDPISGHTALYWYRQSLGQGPEFLIYFQGTGAADDSGLPNDRFFAVRPEGSVSTLKIQRTERGDSAVYLCASSPTGSGEAFFGQGTRLTVV.

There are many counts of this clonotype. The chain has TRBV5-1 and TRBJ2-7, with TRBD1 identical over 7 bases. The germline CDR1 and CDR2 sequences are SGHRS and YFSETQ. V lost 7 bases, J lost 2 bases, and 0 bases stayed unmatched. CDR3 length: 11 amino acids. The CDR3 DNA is TGCGCCAGCGGGACAGCCTACGAGCAGTACTTC. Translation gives CASGTAYEQYF.

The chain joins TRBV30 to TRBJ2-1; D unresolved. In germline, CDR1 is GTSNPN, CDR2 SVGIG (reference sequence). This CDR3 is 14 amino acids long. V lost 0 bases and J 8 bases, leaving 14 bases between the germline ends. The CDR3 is CAWSVVSLAYEQFF. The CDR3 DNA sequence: TGTGCCTGGAGTGTAGTTTCTTTGGCGTATGAGCAGTTCTTC.

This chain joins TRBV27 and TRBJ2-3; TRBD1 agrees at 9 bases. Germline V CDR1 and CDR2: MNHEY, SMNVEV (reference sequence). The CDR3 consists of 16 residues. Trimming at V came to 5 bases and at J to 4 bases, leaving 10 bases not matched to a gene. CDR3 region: CASSPWTGVGPDTQYF. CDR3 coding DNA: TGTGCCAGCAGTCCATGGACAGGGGTCGGTCCAGATACGCAGTATTTT.

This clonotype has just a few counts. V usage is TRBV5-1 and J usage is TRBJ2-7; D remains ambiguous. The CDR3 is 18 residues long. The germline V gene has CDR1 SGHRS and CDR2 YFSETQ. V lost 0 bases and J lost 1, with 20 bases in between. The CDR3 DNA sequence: TGCGCCAGCAGCTTGGTGTCTTCGTGGCAGCCCGGATCCTACGAGCAGTACTTC. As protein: CASSLVSSWQPGSYEQYF.

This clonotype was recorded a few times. The CDR3 protein is CASSEGLAGTGELFF. The DNA of the CDR3 is TGTGCCAGCAGTGAAGGACTAGCAGGCACCGGGGAGCTGTTTTTT. V usage is TRBV6-1 and J usage is TRBJ2-2; 7 bases map to TRBD2. This CDR3 spans 15 amino acids. V shed 1 base, J shed 4 bases, and the junction held 3 bases outside the gene matches. Germline CDR1 MNHNS, CDR2 SASEGT.

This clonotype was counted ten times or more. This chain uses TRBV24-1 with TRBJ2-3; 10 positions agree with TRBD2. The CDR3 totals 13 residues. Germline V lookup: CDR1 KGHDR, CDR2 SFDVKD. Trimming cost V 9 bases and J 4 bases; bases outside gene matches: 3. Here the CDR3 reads CATASGSSDTQYF. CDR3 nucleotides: TGTGCCACCGCTAGCGGGAGTTCAGATACGCAGTATTTT.

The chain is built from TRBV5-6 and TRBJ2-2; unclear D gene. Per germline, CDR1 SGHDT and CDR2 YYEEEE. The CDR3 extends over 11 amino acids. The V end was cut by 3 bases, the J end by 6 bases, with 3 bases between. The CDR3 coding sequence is TGTGCCAGCAGCTACTCCGGGGAGCTGTTTTTT. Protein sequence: CASSYSGELFF.

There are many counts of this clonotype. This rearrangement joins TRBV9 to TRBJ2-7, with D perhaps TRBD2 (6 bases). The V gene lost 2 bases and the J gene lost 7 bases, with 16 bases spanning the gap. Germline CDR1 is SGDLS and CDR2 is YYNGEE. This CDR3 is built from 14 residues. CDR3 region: CASSVAGRSREQYF. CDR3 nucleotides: TGTGCCAGCAGCGTCGCGGGGCGGTCCCGGGAGCAGTACTTC.